This is a list of T cell receptor beta chains from one sample in a study of T-cell reconstitution after alpha-beta-depleted transplantation in children. TCRdb ran MiXCR on the PCR reads and lists one entry per CDR3 protein. The table lists around 960,000 distinct CDR3 sequences, around 30% of them singletons. The material sequenced was PBMCs, mostly from graft donor cells, taken 360 days after TCRalphabeta/CD19-depleted stem cell transplant. These receptor sequences come from a boy younger than two who had a stem cell transplant for SCID, so the T cells may come from the graft donor. The conserved cysteine and the conserved F or W are not part of the CDR3 here. Each record gives: V gene, CDR3 length, CDR3 protein.

>TRBV5-1|12
ASSTGDNTGELF
>TRBV5-1|12
ASSLERTNTEAF
>TRBV5-1|14
ASSLEWTQNTGELF
>TRBV20-1|13
SARDRTQGQETQY
>TRBV12-3/TRBV12-4|11
ASSQGNGNTIY
>TRBV5-5|14
ASSLDRGLVSYEQY
>TRBV2|13
ASRGRISGANVLT
>TRBV12-3/TRBV12-4|11
ASSQQEGVTQY
>TRBV27|11
ASSLTGGEKLF
>TRBV3-1|13
ASSRSPTVKETQY
>TRBV2|11
ASSLGGHQPQH
>TRBV6-1|13
ASSRGGLERREQY
>TRBV5-1|14
ASSFAGTGGSGELF
>TRBV12-3/TRBV12-4|15
ASNPGGARRGTDTQY
>TRBV29-1|11
SLSGPYTDTQY
>TRBV27|13
ASSPYRGQGYGYT
>TRBV5-6|11
ASSLGGGSEQF